This T cell receptor (beta chain) was sequenced in a study of CD8+ T cells in alopecia areata. Study-level background: Tofacitinib ran for 6 to 18 months before 6 months off drug. Study outcomes and limitations: Tofacitinib significantly brought down scalp clonality and expanded CD8+ clones among top 100. Throughout tofacitinib, many expanded lesional clones continued to persist in scalp and blood.

CDR3 length equals 14 residues. The germline gives CDR1 SQVTM, CDR2 ANQGSEA. The junction had 11 bases not matched to a gene; V was cut back by 7 bases and J by 3 bases. Following RNA extraction, reverse transcription yielded cDNA that acted as the sequencing template. This table comes from immunoSEQ multiplex PCR, and its TCRdb copy is limited to in-frame clones, with some not included. Of fewer than 250,000 clones in the sample, over 60% were seen once. Stated treatment: oral pan-JAK inhibitor, 5-10 mg twice daily. Isolation of CD4+ and CD8+ T cells from PBMCs was achieved by sorting. A word on this clone: The target antigen is unknown.

This rearrangement joins TRBV29-1 to TRBJ1-1; 7 bases fit TRBD1. The sequence derives from a human donor with alopecia areata. The material was CD4+ T cells sorted from blood, obtained at week 4, from a patient treated with tofacitinib. The CDR3 spells CSARRTGGDTEAFF. The CDR3 bases are TGCAGCGCCAGAAGGACAGGAGGGGACACTGAAGCTTTCTTT.